A single T cell receptor beta chain is shown here with its context. Sequenced by immunoSEQ multiplex PCR; TCRdb stores in-frame clones only, minus some. The table records 54,000 or so clones, just over 90% of them present only once. The data derive from a study of T cell changes during pregnancy in multiple sclerosis. The sequence was collected from a female donor with multiple sclerosis, enrolled in a pregnancy study. This specimen was CD4+ T cells from peripheral blood mononuclear cells, taken before pregnancy.

The CDR3 protein is CASSPPGGLAGVYNEQFF. The CDR3 bases are TGTGCCAGCTCACCTCCGGGGGGACTAGCGGGAGTCTACAATGAGCAGTTCTTC. The rearrangement uses TRBV18 and TRBJ2-1; the match to TRBD2 covers 14 bases. Trimming took 3 bases from V and 3 from J; bases not matched to a gene: 7. The V gene's germline CDR1 is KGHSH and CDR2 LQKENI. The CDR3 spans 18 residues.